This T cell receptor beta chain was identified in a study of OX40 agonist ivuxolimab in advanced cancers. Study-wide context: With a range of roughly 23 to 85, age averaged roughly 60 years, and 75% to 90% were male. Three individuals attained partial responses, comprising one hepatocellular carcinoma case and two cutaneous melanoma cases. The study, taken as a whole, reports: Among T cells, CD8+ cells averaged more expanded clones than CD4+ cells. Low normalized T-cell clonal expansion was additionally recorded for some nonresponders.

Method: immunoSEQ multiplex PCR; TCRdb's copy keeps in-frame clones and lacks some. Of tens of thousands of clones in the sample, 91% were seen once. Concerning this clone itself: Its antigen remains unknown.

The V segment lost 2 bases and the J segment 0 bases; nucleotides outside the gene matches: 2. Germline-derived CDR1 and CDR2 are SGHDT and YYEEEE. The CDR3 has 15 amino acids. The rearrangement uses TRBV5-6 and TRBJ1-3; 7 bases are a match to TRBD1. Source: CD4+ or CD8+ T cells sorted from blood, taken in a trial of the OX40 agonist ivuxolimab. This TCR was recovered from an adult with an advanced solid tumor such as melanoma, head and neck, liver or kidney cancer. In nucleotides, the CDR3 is TGTGCCAGCAGCTTTGGGACAGTCTCTGGAAACACCATATATTTT. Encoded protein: CASSFGTVSGNTIYF.